This paragraph covers one TCR beta chain sequence. In the original analysis: Amplification with reference gene primers provided the estimates of nucleated cell counts. The data were produced by immunoSEQ multiplex PCR, yet TCRdb's version contains in-frame clones alone and is incomplete. V and J calls plus clone size are reproduced from that table; the DNA served to infer D and trimming. The sample holds a few hundred thousand clones, about 82% seen once. Per germline, CDR1 SGHRS and CDR2 YFSETQ. This CDR3 has 16 residues. V shed 5 bases, J shed 6 bases, and the junction held 14 bases outside the gene matches. These data are taken from a study of blood T cell repertoires in COVID-19. On the study more broadly: Acute and convalescent COVID-19 samples came from the United States, Italy and Spain.

The sample taken for sequencing was peripheral blood. J is TRBJ2-3 and V is TRBV5-1, with 8 bases that match TRBD1. This TCR was sampled from a woman aged 50 to 65 with active or convalescent COVID-19. DNA for the CDR3: TGCGCCAGCAGATCGACAGGGGTCTCTGGTCGGGATACGCAGTATTTT. The encoded protein is CASRSTGVSGRDTQYF.